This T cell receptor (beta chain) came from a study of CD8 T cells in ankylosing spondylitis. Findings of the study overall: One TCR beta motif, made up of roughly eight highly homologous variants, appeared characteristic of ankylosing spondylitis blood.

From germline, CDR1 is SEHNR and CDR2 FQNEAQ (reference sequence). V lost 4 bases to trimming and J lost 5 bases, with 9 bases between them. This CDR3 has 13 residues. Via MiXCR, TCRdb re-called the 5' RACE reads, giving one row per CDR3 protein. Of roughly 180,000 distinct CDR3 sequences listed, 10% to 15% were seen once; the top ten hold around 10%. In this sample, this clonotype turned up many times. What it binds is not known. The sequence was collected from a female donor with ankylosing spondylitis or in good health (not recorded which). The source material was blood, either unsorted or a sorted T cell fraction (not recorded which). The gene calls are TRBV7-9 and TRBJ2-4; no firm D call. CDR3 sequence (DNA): TGTGCCAGCAGCTCAATGGGTCAAAACATTCAGTACTTC. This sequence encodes CASSSMGQNIQYF. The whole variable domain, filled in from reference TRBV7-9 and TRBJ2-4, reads DTGVSQNPRHKITKRGQNVTFRCDPISEHNRLYWYRQTLGQGPEFLTYFQNEAQLEKSRLLSDRFSAERPKGSFSTLEIQRTEQGDSAMYLCASSSMGQNIQYFGAGTRLSVL.